Detailed here is one T cell receptor beta chain. The record originates from a study of blood T cell repertoires in COVID-19. The overall study: COVID-19 samples from acute and convalescent phases originated in the United States, Italy and Spain. The analysed material was cDNA or gDNA that came from T cells, B-cell-depleted T cells, or PBMCs.

In the study's own analysis: Amplification with reference gene primers provided the estimates of nucleated cell counts. Profiling relied on immunoSEQ multiplex PCR, and the TCRdb table lists in-frame clones only, not all of them. That table is the source of V, J and clone size, and D and trimming were worked out from the DNA. The top ten clones hold 7.9% of a sample with about 250,000 clones, over 70% of them seen once. Unmatched junction bases numbered 10, after V lost 4 bases and J lost 7 bases. The CDR3 sequence is 15 residues long. Per germline, CDR1 SGHRS and CDR2 YFSETQ. The chain couples TRBV5-1 to TRBJ2-1; 8 bases agree with TRBD2. The source of this sequence is a woman over 75 with acute or convalescent COVID-19. Material for sequencing was peripheral blood. CDR3 residues: CASSNDFSGNNEQFF. The CDR3 nucleotides read TGCGCCAGCAGCAACGACTTTAGCGGGAATAATGAGCAGTTCTTC.